The next 12 T cell receptor beta chains were all read from a single sample in a study of blood T cell repertoires in COVID-19. TCRdb's copy holds only in-frame clones and misses some; the assay was immunoSEQ multiplex PCR. The data show fewer than 350,000 clones, around 90% seen once. Sample: peripheral blood. These receptor sequences come from a man aged 30 to 39 with COVID-19, enrolled during active disease.

This chain links TRBV28 with TRBJ2-1; possible D gene TRBD1, 5 bases. Germline V gene sequence: CDR1 MDHEN, CDR2 SYDVKM. The CDR3 consists of 16 residues. Between the trimmed V and J ends, which lost 5 bases and 4 bases, there was a span of 18 bases. The CDR3 coding sequence is TGTGCCAGCAGTCCAGGACAAGGAGTTGGGTACAATGAGCAGTTCTTC. It translates to CASSPGQGVGYNEQFF. Looking up the rest from reference TRBV28 and TRBJ2-1 gives the full variable domain: DVKVTQSSRYLVKRTGEKVFLECVQDMDHENMFWYRQDPGLGLRLIYFSYDVKMKEKGDIPEGYSVSREKKERFSLILESASTNQTSMYLCASSPGQGVGYNEQFFGPGTRLTVL.

The V gene is TRBV7-2, the J gene TRBJ1-2; weak D call: TRBD1 (5 bases). Germline CDR1 reads SGHTA; CDR2 reads FQGNSA. Trimming shortened V by 9 bases and J by 0 bases, and 11 bases separated the two germline ends. The CDR3 runs to 13 residues. The CDR3 spells CASTLTANYGYTF. The CDR3 DNA reads TGTGCCAGTACCCTGACAGCTAACTATGGCTACACCTTC.

The chain uses TRBV7-2 and TRBJ2-5; 13 bases align to TRBD2. The V gene end was trimmed by 5 bases and the J gene end by 2 bases; junction bases not matched to a gene: 8. Germline CDR1 SGHTA, CDR2 FQGNSA. This CDR3 contains 17 residues. CDR3 in amino acids: CASSPRTSGSYQETQYF. Here the CDR3 DNA reads TGTGCCAGCAGCCCTAGGACTAGCGGGAGCTATCAAGAGACCCAGTACTTC.

The gene calls are TRBV29-1 and TRBJ1-1, with a weak D call TRBD1 (5 bases). Germline assignment: CDR1 SQVTM and CDR2 ANQGSEA. CDR3 size: 12 residues. Trimming took off 2 bases at V and 6 bases at J, with 10 bases between the two ends. The CDR3 protein is CSVEQGYSEAFF. CDR3 in DNA: TGCAGCGTTGAACAGGGTTATTCTGAAGCTTTCTTT.

V and J are TRBV27 and TRBJ1-2; TRBD1 agrees at 9 bases. This CDR3 comprises 16 residues. Germline CDR1 and CDR2: MNHEY and SMNVEV (reference sequence). The ends lost 5 bases at V and 8 bases at J; junction bases unmatched: 15. CDR3 sequence (DNA): TGTGCCAGCAGTCCAAGCCCTGGGACAGGGTCGTCGGGCTACACCTTC. Translation: CASSPSPGTGSSGYTF.

The chain's CDR3 is CASSYFTRGTDTQYF. The CDR3 region has the DNA TGTGCCAGCAGTTACTTCACTAGAGGCACAGATACGCAGTATTTT. This rearrangement joins TRBV6-6 to TRBJ2-3; TRBD2 might be the D (5 bases). The CDR3 totals 15 residues. Germline lookup yields CDR1 MNHNY and CDR2 SVGAGI (reference sequence). Trimming cost V 1 base and J 1 base, with 9 bases left between them.

A few counts support this clone. This chain uses TRBV29-1 with TRBJ2-7; TRBD2 matches at 8 bases. The ends lost 7 bases at V and 4 bases at J; junction bases unmatched: 9. The CDR3 runs to 13 residues. Germline V gene sequence: CDR1 SQVTM, CDR2 ANQGSEA. The CDR3 sequence is CSAQVAGRYEQYF. The CDR3 nucleotides are TGCAGCGCCCAGGTAGCGGGAAGGTACGAGCAGTACTTC.

As concerns this clone: This same CDR3 is encoded by further DNA sequences in the sample. The J gene is TRBJ1-3, the V gene TRBV9; no clear D. The CDR3 is 15 residues long. Germline lookup yields CDR1 SGDLS and CDR2 YYNGEE. Trimming left V 0 bases short and J 0 bases short, with 7 bases between. The CDR3 bases are TGTGCCAGCAGCGTAGACGGGAGCTCTGGAAACACCATATATTTT. It is translated as CASSVDGSSGNTIYF.

In its sample, this clone was seen once. Sequence at one end of the junction differs from germline and may be a read error. The V and J genes are TRBV7-8 and TRBJ2-7; the match to TRBD2 covers 11 bases. Germline V CDR1 and CDR2: SGHVS, FQNEAQ. This CDR3 spans 12 amino acids. CDR3 in DNA: TGTGCCAGCAGCTTAGCCCCGGGACTAGCGGAGTTC. Amino acids: CASSLAPGLAEF.

The chain carries TRBV18 and TRBJ2-5; 9 nucleotides match TRBD2. Germline V gene sequence: CDR1 KGHSH, CDR2 LQKENI. With 3 bases clipped from V and 5 bases from J, the junction kept 7 bases outside the gene matches. This CDR3 region has 15 residues. The CDR3 bases are TGTGCCAGCTCACCTCTAGCGGGGCCAGGGGAGACCCAGTACTTC. Amino acids: CASSPLAGPGETQYF.

This rearrangement joins TRBV2 to TRBJ2-3, with a possible D match to TRBD1 (6 bases). The germline CDR1 and CDR2 sequences are SNHLY and FYNNEI. Trimming took 6 bases from V and 2 from J, leaving 12 bases between them. The CDR3 spans 14 residues. The CDR3 DNA follows: TGTGCCAGCAGAACTACAGGGTACACAGATACGCAGTATTTT. It yields the protein CASRTTGYTDTQYF.

The CDR3 DNA follows: TGTGCCAGCAGTTTAACCGGACACTACCGCGAGCAGTACTTC. Translation gives CASSLTGHYREQYF. The chain has TRBV28 and TRBJ2-7; possibly TRBD1 for D (5 bases). V was shortened by 2 bases and J by 6 bases, with 14 bases between the two germline ends. The germline V gene has CDR1 MDHEN and CDR2 SYDVKM. CDR3 length equals 14 residues.